This paragraph reports one T cell receptor (beta chain). This sample is drawn from a study of blood T cell repertoires in COVID-19. This table comes from immunoSEQ multiplex PCR, and its TCRdb copy is limited to in-frame clones, with some not included. Of under 150,000 clones in the sample, approximately 80% were seen once. The V and J ends lost 6 bases and 5 bases respectively, with 11 bases between them. The CDR3 has 13 residues. The sequenced sample consisted of peripheral blood. The rearrangement uses TRBV12-3 or TRBV12-4 and TRBJ1-5; tentative D call: TRBD1 (5 bases). The sequence was obtained from a human donor in a cohort sampled during active COVID-19. CDR3 sequence (DNA): TGTGCCAGCAGAGATACCAGGGATCAGCCCCAGCATTTT. It yields the protein CASRDTRDQPQHF.